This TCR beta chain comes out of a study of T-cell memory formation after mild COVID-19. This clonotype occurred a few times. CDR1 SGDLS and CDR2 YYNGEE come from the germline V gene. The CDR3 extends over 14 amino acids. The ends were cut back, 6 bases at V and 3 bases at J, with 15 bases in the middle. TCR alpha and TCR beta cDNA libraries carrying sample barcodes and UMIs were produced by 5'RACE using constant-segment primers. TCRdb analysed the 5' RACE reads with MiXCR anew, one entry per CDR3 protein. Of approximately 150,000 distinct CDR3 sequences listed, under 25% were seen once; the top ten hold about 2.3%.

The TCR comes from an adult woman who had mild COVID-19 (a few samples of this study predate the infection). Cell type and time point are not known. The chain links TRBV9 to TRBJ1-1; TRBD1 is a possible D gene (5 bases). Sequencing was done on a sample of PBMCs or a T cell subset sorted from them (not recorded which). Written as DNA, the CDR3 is TGTGCCAGCACCTCGGGGGTTCCTGACACTGAAGCTTTCTTT. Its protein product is CASTSGVPDTEAFF.